Included here is one TCR beta chain sequence, with context. RNA amounts of about 0.5 to 1 ug underwent reverse transcription with random hexamers. TCRdb used MiXCR to reprocess the immunoSEQ multiplex PCR reads, holding one entry per CDR3 protein. The sample holds some 100,000 distinct CDR3 sequences, approximately 91% seen once. The data derive from a study of CD8 T cells in Susac syndrome. The germline gives CDR1 SNHLY, CDR2 FYNNEI. CDR3 length equals 13 residues. V was shortened by 3 bases and J by 0 bases, with 5 bases between the two germline ends. The TCR comes from a human donor in good health. Specimen: CD4+ T cells from PBMCs. The chain links TRBV2 to TRBJ1-1, with D unclear. CDR3 amino acids: CASSDYMNTEAFF. CDR3 bases: TGTGCCAGCAGTGATTATATGAACACTGAAGCTTTCTTT.